One sample yielded the 5 T cell receptor beta chains listed below, sequenced in a study of blood T cell repertoires in COVID-19 (dated by TCRdb to 2020 to 2021). The library came from the immunoSEQ multiplex PCR assay. TCRdb mirrors the immuneACCESS table, restricted to in-frame sequences. Some clones are absent from its copies; in checked studies, under half trace to an unresolved V gene, and the reason for the others is unknown. The sample table lists some 160,000 clones, roughly 74% of them with a count of one. The ten largest clonotypes hold approximately 14% of the sample. The sample was peripheral blood. The receptors here all came from an elderly woman with acute or convalescent COVID-19.

This clone occurred a few times. The gene calls are TRBV2 and TRBJ1-5; possibly TRBD1 for D (6 bases). CDR3 length equals 14 residues. Between the trimmed V and J ends, which lost 7 bases and 0 bases, there was a span of 10 bases. Germline lookup yields CDR1 SNHLY and CDR2 FYNNEI. DNA for the CDR3: TGTGCCAGCACCGGGACAAATAGCAATCAGCCCCAGCATTTT. It yields the protein CASTGTNSNQPQHF.

This chain links TRBV14 with TRBJ2-1; the match to TRBD2 covers 11 bases. The CDR3 spans 14 residues. Germline V gene data show CDR1 as SGHDN and CDR2 as FVKESK. V gave up 3 bases and J gave up 8 bases; unmatched junction bases: 3. The CDR3 DNA follows: TGTGCCAGCAGCCAGCTAGCGGGAGGTTATGAGCAGTTCTTC. Translated: CASSQLAGGYEQFF.

This chain links TRBV4-1 with TRBJ2-7; D perhaps matches TRBD1 (6 bases). Germline assignment: CDR1 MGHRA and CDR2 YSYEKL. Trimming cost V 0 bases and J 0 bases, with 9 bases left between them. The CDR3 totals 15 residues. The CDR3 sequence: CASSQDNRVSYEQYF. The CDR3 DNA sequence: TGCGCCAGCAGCCAAGATAACAGGGTCTCCTACGAGCAGTACTTC.

The chain couples TRBV27 to TRBJ2-2; perhaps TRBD1 as D (6 bases). Looked up from germline, CDR1 is MNHEY and CDR2 is SMNVEV (reference sequence). V was trimmed by 5 bases and J by 3 bases, leaving 22 bases between them. The CDR3 is 18 residues long. The CDR3 DNA follows: TGTGCCAGCAGTCCAGCCCGCTATAGAGGGGGAGACACCGGGGAGCTGTTTTTT. It codes for CASSPARYRGGDTGELFF.

This rearrangement joins TRBV11-2 to TRBJ2-7; D not certain. V lost 0 bases to trimming and J lost 6 bases, with 9 bases between them. Per germline, CDR1 SGHAT and CDR2 FQNNGV. This CDR3 is built from 13 residues. The CDR3 is CASSLEFGSEQYF. In DNA, the CDR3 is TGTGCCAGCAGCTTAGAGTTCGGTTCCGAGCAGTACTTC.